These 9 T cell receptor beta chains were sequenced from one sample in a study of beta chain features in type 1 diabetes. Their cognate antigens are unknown. The entirety of the isolated RNA underwent reverse transcription, so expressed TCRB transcripts were sequenced. Profiled with immunoSEQ multiplex PCR; TCRdb holds only in-frame clones, not every one. The sample has hundreds of thousands of clones; under 15% are singletons. Study-wide results and limits: Type 1 diabetes patients had TCRB CDR3s that were shorter (moderately but significantly so) in all four CD4+ subsets.

Sequenced input: naive CD4+ T cells from blood. The source is a man aged 18 to 30 with type 1 diabetes.

This chain links TRBV2 with TRBJ1-4; D gene ambiguous. The CDR3 runs to 13 residues. The germline CDR1 and CDR2 sequences are SNHLY and FYNNEI. With 5 bases removed from V and 1 base from J, the gap between germline ends came to 5 bases. For the CDR3, the DNA is TGTGCCAGCAGTCGGGAAACTAATGAAAAACTGTTTTTT. It yields the protein CASSRETNEKLFF.

The V gene is TRBV7-8, the J gene TRBJ2-2, with D uncertain. Per the germline V gene, CDR1 is SGHVS and CDR2 is FQNEAQ. The CDR3 consists of 18 residues. Trimming left V 3 bases short and J 2 bases short, with 19 bases between. This CDR3 is CASSFVIGSPLNTGELFF. The CDR3 DNA sequence: TGTGCCAGCAGCTTTGTGATCGGATCTCCTCTCAACACCGGGGAGCTGTTTTTT. Supplemented by reference TRBV7-8 and TRBJ2-2, the full variable domain reads GAGVSQSPRYKVAKRGQDVALRCDPISGHVSLFWYQQALGQGPEFLTYFQNEAQLDKSGLPSDRFFAERPEGSVSTLKIQRTQQEDSAVYLCASSFVIGSPLNTGELFFGEGSRLTVL.

This clone came up a few times. V and J are TRBV28 and TRBJ2-7, with 7 bases aligning to TRBD1. With 5 bases clipped from V and 2 bases from J, the junction kept 3 bases outside the gene matches. From germline, CDR1 is MDHEN and CDR2 SYDVKM. The CDR3 contains 13 residues. The CDR3 region has the DNA TGTGCCAGCAGTCAGGGACAGCCCTACGAGCAGTACTTC. Its protein product is CASSQGQPYEQYF.

V is TRBV7-9 and J is TRBJ2-1, with D hard to call. CDR1 SEHNR and CDR2 FQNEAQ come from the germline V gene (reference sequence). The CDR3 runs to 15 residues. V lost 5 bases, J lost 4 bases, and 15 bases lay in between. The CDR3 spells CASSPPPTDYNEQFF. The CDR3 bases are TGTGCCAGCAGCCCGCCCCCAACAGATTACAATGAGCAGTTCTTC.

The chain employs TRBV7-6 and TRBJ1-4; D ambiguous. Germline values: CDR1 SGHVS, CDR2 FNYEAQ. V dropped 5 bases and J dropped 0 bases, with 10 bases sitting between them. The CDR3 loop spans 15 amino acids. The CDR3 reads CASSRSGSTNEKLFF. The CDR3 region has the DNA TGTGCCAGCAGCCGCAGTGGCTCAACTAATGAAAAACTGTTTTTT.

This clone was counted only a few times. This rearrangement joins TRBV18 to TRBJ2-7; weak D call: TRBD1 (5 bases). This CDR3 has 15 amino acids. CDR1 is KGHSH and CDR2 is LQKENI in the germline V gene. With 4 bases removed from V and 1 base from J, the gap between germline ends came to 14 bases. This CDR3 reads CASSLGPGSSYEQYF. The CDR3 coding sequence is TGTGCCAGCTCACTAGGGCCAGGGTCTTCCTACGAGCAGTACTTC.

This clone was detected only a few times. The chain links TRBV30 to TRBJ2-7; no clear D gene. With 4 bases removed from V and 5 bases from J, the gap between germline ends came to 15 bases. The CDR3 runs 13 residues. Germline CDR1 is GTSNPN and CDR2 is SVGIG (reference sequence). CDR3 in amino acids: CAWTPGVGNEQYF. In DNA form, the CDR3 reads TGTGCCTGGACCCCAGGAGTGGGGAACGAGCAGTACTTC.

The chain joins TRBV6-5 to TRBJ1-2; a possible D gene is TRBD1 (6 bases). Germline CDR1 reads MNHEY; CDR2 reads SVGAGI. This CDR3 comprises 14 residues. V was pared by 6 bases and J by 5 bases, with 16 bases between. The CDR3 DNA reads TGTGCCAGCAGCCCCAGGGGTTTATGGTATGGCTACACCTTC. Amino acid sequence: CASSPRGLWYGYTF.

This clone has only a few counts. The genes are TRBV14 and TRBJ1-2; D is unclear. The CDR3 has 12 amino acids. Trimming took 4 bases from V and 5 from J, leaving 8 bases between them. The germline CDR1 and CDR2 sequences are SGHDN and FVKESK. The CDR3 here is CASSLDLYGYTF. The CDR3 DNA reads TGTGCCAGCAGCCTCGACCTATATGGCTACACCTTC.